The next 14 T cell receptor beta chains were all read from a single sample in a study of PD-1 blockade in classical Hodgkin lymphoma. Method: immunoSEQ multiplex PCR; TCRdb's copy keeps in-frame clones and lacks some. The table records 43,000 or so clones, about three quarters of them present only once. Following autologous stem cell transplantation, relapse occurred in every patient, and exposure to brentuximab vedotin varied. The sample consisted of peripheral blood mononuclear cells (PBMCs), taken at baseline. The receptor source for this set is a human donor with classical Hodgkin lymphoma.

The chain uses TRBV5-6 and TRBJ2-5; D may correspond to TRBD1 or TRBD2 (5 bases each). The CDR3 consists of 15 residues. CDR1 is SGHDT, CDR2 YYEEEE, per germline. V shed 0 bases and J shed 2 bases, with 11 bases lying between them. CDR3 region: CASSLVRGQQETQYF. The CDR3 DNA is TGTGCCAGCAGCTTGGTGAGGGGCCAACAAGAGACCCAGTACTTC.

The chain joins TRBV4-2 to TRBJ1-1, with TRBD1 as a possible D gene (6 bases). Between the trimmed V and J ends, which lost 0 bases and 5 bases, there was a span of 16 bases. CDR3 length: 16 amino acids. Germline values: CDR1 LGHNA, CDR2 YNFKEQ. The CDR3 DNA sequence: TGTGCCAGCAGCCAAGATGTGGTACAGGGCTGGACTGAAGCTTTCTTT. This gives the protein CASSQDVVQGWTEAFF.

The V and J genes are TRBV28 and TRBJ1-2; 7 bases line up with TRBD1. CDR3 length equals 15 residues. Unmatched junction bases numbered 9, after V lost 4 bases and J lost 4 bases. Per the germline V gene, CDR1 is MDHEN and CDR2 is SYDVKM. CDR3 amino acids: CASSYPTGAGYGYTF. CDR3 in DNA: TGTGCCAGCAGTTATCCCACAGGGGCCGGCTATGGCTACACCTTC.

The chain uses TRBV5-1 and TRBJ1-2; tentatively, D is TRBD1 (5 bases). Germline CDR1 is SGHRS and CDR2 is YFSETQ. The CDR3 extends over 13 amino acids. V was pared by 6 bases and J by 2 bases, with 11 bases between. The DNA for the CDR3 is TGCGCCAGCAAAGAGGGACCAAACTATGGCTACACCTTC. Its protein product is CASKEGPNYGYTF.

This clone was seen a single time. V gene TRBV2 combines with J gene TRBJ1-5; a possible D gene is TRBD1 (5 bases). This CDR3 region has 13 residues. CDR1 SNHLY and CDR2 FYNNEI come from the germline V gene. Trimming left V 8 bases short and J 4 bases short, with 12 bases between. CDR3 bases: TGTGCCAGCTTTTCGGGGGGGAATCAGCCCCAGCATTTT. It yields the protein CASFSGGNQPQHF.

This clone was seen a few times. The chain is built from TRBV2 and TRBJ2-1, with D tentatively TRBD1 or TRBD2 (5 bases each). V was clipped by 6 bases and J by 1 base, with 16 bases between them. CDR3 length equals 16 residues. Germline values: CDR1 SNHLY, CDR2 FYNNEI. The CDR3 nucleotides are TGTGCCAGCAGCGAGGGTCGGGGCCTTTCCTACAATGAGCAGTTCTTC. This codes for CASSEGRGLSYNEQFF.

The CDR3 DNA follows: TGTGCCAGCAGTGACAGGGCCAAAAACATTCAGTACTTC. It codes for CASSDRAKNIQYF. This sequence joins TRBV2 and TRBJ2-4; D unresolved. The germline gives CDR1 SNHLY, CDR2 FYNNEI. The V and J ends lost 3 bases and 1 base respectively, with 4 bases between them. This CDR3 comprises 13 residues. Together with reference TRBV2 and TRBJ2-4, the CDR3 gives the full variable domain: EPEVTQTPSHQVTQMGQEVILRCVPISNHLYFYWYRQILGQKVEFLVSFYNNEISEKSEIFDDQFSVERPDGSNFTLKIRSTKLEDSAMYFCASSDRAKNIQYFGAGTRLSVL.

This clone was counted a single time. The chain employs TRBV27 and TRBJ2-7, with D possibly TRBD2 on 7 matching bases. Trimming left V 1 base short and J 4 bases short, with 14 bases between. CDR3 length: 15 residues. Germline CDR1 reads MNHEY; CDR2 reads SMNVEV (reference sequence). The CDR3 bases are TGTGCCAGCAGTTTATTCGGGGGGCAGGGGTACGAGCAGTACTTC. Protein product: CASSLFGGQGYEQYF.

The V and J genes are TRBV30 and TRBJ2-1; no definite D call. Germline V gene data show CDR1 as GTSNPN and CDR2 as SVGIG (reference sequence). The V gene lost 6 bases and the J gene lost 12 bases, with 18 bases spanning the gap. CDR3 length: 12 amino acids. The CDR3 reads CACESGPPGQFF. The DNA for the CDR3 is TGTGCCTGTGAATCCGGGCCCCCGGGGCAGTTCTTC.

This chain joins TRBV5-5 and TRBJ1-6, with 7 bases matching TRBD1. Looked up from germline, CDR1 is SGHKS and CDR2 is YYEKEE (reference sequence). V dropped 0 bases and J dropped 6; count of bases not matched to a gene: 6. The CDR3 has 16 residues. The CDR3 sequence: CASSLVHRGANSPLHF. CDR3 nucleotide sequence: TGTGCCAGCAGCTTGGTTCACAGGGGCGCTAATTCACCCCTCCACTTT.

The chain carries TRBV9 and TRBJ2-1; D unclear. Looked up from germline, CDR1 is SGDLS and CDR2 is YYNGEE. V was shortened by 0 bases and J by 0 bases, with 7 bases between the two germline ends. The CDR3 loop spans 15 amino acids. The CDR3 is CASSVERSSYNEQFF. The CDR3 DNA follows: TGTGCCAGCAGCGTAGAAAGGAGCTCCTACAATGAGCAGTTCTTC.

The CDR3 DNA follows: TGTGCCAGCAGACTAGTTCCCGGGGAGCTGTTTTTT. The encoded protein is CASRLVPGELFF. The chain couples TRBV6-1 to TRBJ2-2; a possible D gene is TRBD2 (5 bases). There are 12 residues in the CDR3. Germline values: CDR1 MNHNS, CDR2 SASEGT. Trimming left V 6 bases short and J 6 bases short, with 8 bases between.

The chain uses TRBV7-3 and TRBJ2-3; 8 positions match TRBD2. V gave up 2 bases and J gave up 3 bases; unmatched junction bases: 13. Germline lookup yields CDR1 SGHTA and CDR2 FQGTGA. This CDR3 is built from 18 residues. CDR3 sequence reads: CASSLGTSGPGATDTQYF. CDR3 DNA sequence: TGTGCCAGCAGCTTAGGTACTAGCGGCCCGGGTGCGACAGATACGCAGTATTTT.

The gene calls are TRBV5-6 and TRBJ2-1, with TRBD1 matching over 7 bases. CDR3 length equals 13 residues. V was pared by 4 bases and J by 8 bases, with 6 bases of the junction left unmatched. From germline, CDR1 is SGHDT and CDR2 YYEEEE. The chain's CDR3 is CASSEDRSDEQFF. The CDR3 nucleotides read TGTGCCAGCAGCGAGGACAGGTCGGATGAGCAGTTCTTC.